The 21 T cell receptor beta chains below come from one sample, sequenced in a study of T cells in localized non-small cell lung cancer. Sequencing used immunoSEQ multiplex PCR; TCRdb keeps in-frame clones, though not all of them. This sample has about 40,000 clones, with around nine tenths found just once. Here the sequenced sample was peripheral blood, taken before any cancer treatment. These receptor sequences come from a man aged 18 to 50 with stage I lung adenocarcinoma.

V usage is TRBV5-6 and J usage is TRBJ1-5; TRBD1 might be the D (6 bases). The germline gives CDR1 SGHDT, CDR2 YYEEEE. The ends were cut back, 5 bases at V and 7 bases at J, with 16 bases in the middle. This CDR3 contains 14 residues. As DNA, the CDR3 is TGTGCCAGCAGTTCCCGGGACAATTACCAGCCCCAGCATTTT. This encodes CASSSRDNYQPQHF.

CDR3 amino acids: CASSSTPSGTSGGASETQYF. The CDR3 region has the DNA TGTGCCAGCAGTTCCACCCCTTCCGGGACTAGCGGGGGGGCAAGCGAGACCCAGTACTTC. The rearrangement uses TRBV2 and TRBJ2-5; 16 nucleotides line up with TRBD2. The CDR3 length is 20 residues. With 5 bases clipped from V and 5 bases from J, the junction kept 17 bases outside the gene matches. Germline assignment: CDR1 SNHLY and CDR2 FYNNEI.

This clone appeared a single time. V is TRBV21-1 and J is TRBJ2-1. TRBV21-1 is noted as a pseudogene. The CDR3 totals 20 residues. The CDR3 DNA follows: TGTGCCAGCAGCAAAGCGAGGTCCGGGGGCGCGGGTGGCTCCTACAATGAGCAGTTCTTC. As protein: CASSKARSGGAGGSYNEQFF.

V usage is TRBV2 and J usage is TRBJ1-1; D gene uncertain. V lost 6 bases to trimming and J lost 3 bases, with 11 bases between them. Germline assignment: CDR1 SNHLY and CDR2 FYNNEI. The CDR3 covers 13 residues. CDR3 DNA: TGTGCCAGCAGCGCTTTAAGGGACACTGAAGCTTTCTTT. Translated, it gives CASSALRDTEAFF.

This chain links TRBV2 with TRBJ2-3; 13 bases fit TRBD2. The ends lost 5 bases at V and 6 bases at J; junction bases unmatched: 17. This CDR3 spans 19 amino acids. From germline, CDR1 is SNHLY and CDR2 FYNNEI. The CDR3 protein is CASSQTTSGGASVSDTQYF. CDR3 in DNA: TGTGCCAGCAGTCAAACCACTAGCGGGGGGGCGAGTGTTTCGGATACGCAGTATTTT.

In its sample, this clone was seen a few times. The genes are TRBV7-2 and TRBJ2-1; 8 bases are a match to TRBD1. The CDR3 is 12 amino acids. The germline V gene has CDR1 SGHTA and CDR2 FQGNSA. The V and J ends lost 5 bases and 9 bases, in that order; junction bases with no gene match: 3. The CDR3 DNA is TGTGCCAGCAGCGCTCAGGGGGCTGAGCAGTTCTTC. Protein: CASSAQGAEQFF.

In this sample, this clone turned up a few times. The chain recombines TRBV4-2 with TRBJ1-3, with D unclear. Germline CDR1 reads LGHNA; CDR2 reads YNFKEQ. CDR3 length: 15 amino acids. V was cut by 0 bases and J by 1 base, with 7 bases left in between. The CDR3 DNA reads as TGTGCCAGCAGCCAAGAGCTCGGGTCTGGAAACACCATATATTTT. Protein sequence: CASSQELGSGNTIYF.

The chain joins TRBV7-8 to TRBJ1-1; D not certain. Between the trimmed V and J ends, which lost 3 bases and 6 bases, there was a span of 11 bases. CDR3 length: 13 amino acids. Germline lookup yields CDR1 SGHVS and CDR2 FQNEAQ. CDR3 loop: CASSFVKGAEAFF. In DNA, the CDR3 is TGTGCCAGCAGCTTCGTCAAGGGCGCTGAAGCTTTCTTT.

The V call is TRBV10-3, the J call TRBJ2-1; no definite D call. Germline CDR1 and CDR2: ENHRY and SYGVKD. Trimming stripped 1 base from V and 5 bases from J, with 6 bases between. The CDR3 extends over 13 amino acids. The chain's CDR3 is CAISELADNEQFF. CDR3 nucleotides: TGTGCCATCAGTGAGTTAGCAGACAATGAGCAGTTCTTC.

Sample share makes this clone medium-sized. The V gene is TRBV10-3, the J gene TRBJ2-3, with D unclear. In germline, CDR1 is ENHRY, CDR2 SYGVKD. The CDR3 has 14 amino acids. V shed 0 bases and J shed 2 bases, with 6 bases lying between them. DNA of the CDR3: TGTGCCATCAGTGAGTCGGGCAACACAGATACGCAGTATTTT. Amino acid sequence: CAISESGNTDTQYF.

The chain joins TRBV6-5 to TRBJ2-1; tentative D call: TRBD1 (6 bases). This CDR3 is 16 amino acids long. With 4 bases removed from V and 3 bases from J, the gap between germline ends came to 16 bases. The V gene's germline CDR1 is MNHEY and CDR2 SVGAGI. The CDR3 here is CASSSAPGAFYNEQFF. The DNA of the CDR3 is TGTGCCAGCAGTTCCGCTCCAGGGGCGTTCTACAATGAGCAGTTCTTC.

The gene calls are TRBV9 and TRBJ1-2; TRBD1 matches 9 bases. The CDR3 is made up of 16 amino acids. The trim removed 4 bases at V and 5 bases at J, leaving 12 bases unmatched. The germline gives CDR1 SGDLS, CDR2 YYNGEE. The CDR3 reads CASSSGTGRGSYGYTF. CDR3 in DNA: TGTGCCAGCAGCTCCGGGACAGGGCGAGGTTCGTATGGCTACACCTTC.

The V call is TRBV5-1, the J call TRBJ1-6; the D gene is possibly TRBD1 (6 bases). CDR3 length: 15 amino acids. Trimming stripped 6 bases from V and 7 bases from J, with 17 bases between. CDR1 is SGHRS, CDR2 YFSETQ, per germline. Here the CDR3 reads CASTPMGADNSPLHF. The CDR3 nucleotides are TGCGCCAGCACCCCGATGGGGGCTGACAATTCACCCCTCCACTTT.

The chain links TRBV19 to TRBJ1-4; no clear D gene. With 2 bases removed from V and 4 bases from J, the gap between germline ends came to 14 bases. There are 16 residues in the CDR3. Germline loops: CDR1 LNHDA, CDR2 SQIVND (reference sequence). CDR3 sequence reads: CASSISGGRLNEKLFF. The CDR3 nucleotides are TGTGCCAGTAGTATATCCGGTGGCAGGCTTAATGAAAAACTGTTTTTT.

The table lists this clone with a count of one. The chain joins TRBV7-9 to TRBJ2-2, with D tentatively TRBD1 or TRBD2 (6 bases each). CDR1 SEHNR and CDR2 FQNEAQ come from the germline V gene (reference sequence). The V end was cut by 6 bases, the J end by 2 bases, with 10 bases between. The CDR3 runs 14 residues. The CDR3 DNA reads TGTGCCAGCAGAGGGGGGACCAACACCGGGGAGCTGTTTTTT. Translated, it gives CASRGGTNTGELFF.

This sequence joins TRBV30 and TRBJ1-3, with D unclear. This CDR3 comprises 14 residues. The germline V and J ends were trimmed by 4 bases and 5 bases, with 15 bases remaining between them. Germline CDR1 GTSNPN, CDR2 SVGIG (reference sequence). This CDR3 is CAWNQRGGRNTIYF. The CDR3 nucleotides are TGTGCCTGGAACCAACGAGGAGGCAGAAACACCATATATTTT.

CDR3 protein: CASSLDPQGADTQYF. Written as DNA, the CDR3 is TGCGCCAGCAGCTTGGACCCACAGGGTGCCGATACGCAGTATTTT. The V and J genes are TRBV5-1 and TRBJ2-3; D possibly corresponds to TRBD1 (6 bases). Germline CDR1 reads SGHRS; CDR2 reads YFSETQ. This CDR3 comprises 15 residues. V was cut by 0 bases and J by 6 bases, with 14 bases left in between.

The CDR3 DNA is TGTGCCAGTAGTATATCAGGGGCCTCCCAAGAGACCCAGTACTTC. Amino acids: CASSISGASQETQYF. This chain links TRBV19 with TRBJ2-5, with D possibly matching TRBD1 (6 bases). The V and J ends lost 2 bases and 1 base respectively, with 11 bases between them. Germline V gene sequence: CDR1 LNHDA, CDR2 SQIVND (reference sequence). The CDR3 loop spans 15 amino acids.

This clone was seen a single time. CDR3 in DNA: TGTGCCAGCACCTCCGTTCAGGGGGGGAACACTGAAGCTTTCTTT. Translation gives CASTSVQGGNTEAFF. This rearrangement joins TRBV6-1 to TRBJ1-1, with TRBD1 matching over 7 bases. Germline V gene data show CDR1 as MNHNS and CDR2 as SASEGT. J gave up 1 base and V 7 bases, and 9 bases lay outside the gene matches. The CDR3 consists of 15 residues.

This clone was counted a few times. The CDR3 protein is CASSLSWDRDSYNEQFF. In DNA, the CDR3 is TGTGCCAGCAGTTTATCTTGGGACAGGGACTCCTACAATGAGCAGTTCTTC. The chain has TRBV27 and TRBJ2-1; 9 bases are a match to TRBD1. The germline gives CDR1 MNHEY, CDR2 SMNVEV (reference sequence). The CDR3 loop spans 17 amino acids. The V gene end was trimmed by 0 bases and the J gene end by 0 bases; junction bases not matched to a gene: 3.

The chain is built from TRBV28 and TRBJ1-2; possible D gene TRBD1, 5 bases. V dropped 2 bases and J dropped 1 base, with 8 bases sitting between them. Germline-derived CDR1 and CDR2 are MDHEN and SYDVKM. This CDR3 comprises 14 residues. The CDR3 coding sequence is TGTGCCAGCAGTTTAGGGGGAAATAACTATGGCTACACCTTC. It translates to CASSLGGNNYGYTF.